The 20 T cell receptor beta chains reported below all come from one sample, sequenced in a study of shared clonotypes between healthy human individuals. Libraries were prepared by immunoSEQ multiplex PCR; TCRdb keeps only in-frame clonotypes and omits some of them. The table includes over a million clones, roughly 96% detected once. The sample comprised naive CD4+ T cells sorted from blood. As for subset: CD45RA+ positively selected. All receptors come from a man aged 30 to 45 in good health.

The V call is TRBV7-2, the J call TRBJ2-1; D ambiguous. This CDR3 comprises 14 residues. V lost 5 bases, J lost 2 bases, and 10 bases lay in between. The germline V gene encodes CDR1 SGHTA and CDR2 FQGNSA. DNA for the CDR3: TGTGCCAGCAGCAGCCGGGCCACCTACAATGAGCAGTTCTTC. Translated: CASSSRATYNEQFF.

The chain employs TRBV28 and TRBJ2-5, with D perhaps TRBD1 or TRBD2 (6 bases each). V lost 3 bases to trimming and J lost 5 bases, with 16 bases between them. Germline CDR1 and CDR2: MDHEN and SYDVKM. The CDR3 is 15 amino acids. The CDR3 DNA is TGTGCCAGCAGTTTTTGGGGGGCTGGGAGGGAGACCCAGTACTTC. Translation: CASSFWGAGRETQYF. The whole variable domain, filled in from reference TRBV28 and TRBJ2-5, reads DVKVTQSSRYLVKRTGEKVFLECVQDMDHENMFWYRQDPGLGLRLIYFSYDVKMKEKGDIPEGYSVSREKKERFSLILESASTNQTSMYLCASSFWGAGRETQYFGPGTRLLVL.

This sequence joins TRBV9 and TRBJ2-7; 8 bases are a match to TRBD1. Trimming cost V 0 bases and J 5 bases; bases outside gene matches: 4. The CDR3 spans 14 residues. Germline V gene sequence: CDR1 SGDLS, CDR2 YYNGEE. The CDR3 loop is CASSVGTGPDEQYF. The CDR3 region has the DNA TGTGCCAGCAGCGTAGGGACAGGGCCGGACGAGCAGTACTTC. Based on the CDR3 plus reference TRBV9 and TRBJ2-7, the full variable domain is DSGVTQTPKHLITATGQRVTLRCSPRSGDLSVYWYQQSLDQGLQFLIQYYNGEERAKGNILERFSAQQFPDLHSELNLSSLELGDSALYFCASSVGTGPDEQYFGPGTRLTVT.

This rearrangement joins TRBV7-2 to TRBJ2-1; no firm D call. The V end was cut by 5 bases, the J end by 0 bases, with 8 bases between. CDR1 and CDR2 from the germline V gene are SGHTA and FQGNSA. The CDR3 covers 14 residues. The CDR3 loop is CASSRQSSYNEQFF. The CDR3, as DNA: TGTGCCAGCAGCCGCCAGAGCTCCTACAATGAGCAGTTCTTC.

V gene TRBV19 combines with J gene TRBJ1-1; D is unresolved. The CDR3 sequence is 13 residues long. CDR1 is LNHDA and CDR2 is SQIVND in the germline V gene (reference sequence). Trimming removed 2 bases from V and 3 bases from J, with 7 bases in between. CDR3 bases: TGTGCCAGTAGTATAACTCGTTACACTGAAGCTTTCTTT. Its protein is CASSITRYTEAFF.

Ten or more counts support this clone. This chain connects TRBV27 to TRBJ2-5; D possibly corresponds to TRBD1 (6 bases). V lost 3 bases to trimming and J lost 3 bases, with 14 bases between them. In germline, CDR1 is MNHEY, CDR2 SMNVEV (reference sequence). CDR3 size: 15 residues. The CDR3 DNA follows: TGTGCCAGCAGTTTTTTTGGGGCAGGGGAAGAGACCCAGTACTTC. Its protein is CASSFFGAGEETQYF.

The chain is built from TRBV10-3 and TRBJ1-4, with D unresolved. The CDR3 contains 13 residues. The V gene's germline CDR1 is ENHRY and CDR2 SYGVKD. V was clipped by 2 bases and J by 8 bases, with 9 bases between them. CDR3 coding DNA: TGTGCCATCAGTGAGGGGGAATACGAAAAACTGTTTTTT. Translated, it gives CAISEGEYEKLFF.

The V call is TRBV14, the J call TRBJ2-4; D is uncertain. CDR1 and CDR2 from the germline V gene are SGHDN and FVKESK. The CDR3 consists of 17 residues. The ends were cut back, 1 base at V and 2 bases at J, with 15 bases in the middle. The CDR3 bases are TGTGCCAGCAGCCAAGCAGGCGCCCCCGGCTCCAAAAACATTCAGTACTTC. Its protein is CASSQAGAPGSKNIQYF.

V is TRBV27 and J is TRBJ2-5, with 8 bases identical to TRBD2. The J segment lost 4 bases and the V segment lost 3 bases, leaving 7 bases of the junction unmatched. The CDR3 runs 15 residues. The germline gives CDR1 MNHEY, CDR2 SMNVEV (reference sequence). The CDR3 nucleotides read TGTGCCAGCAGTTTTGGACGGGAGGGCCGAGAGACCCAGTACTTC. Translated, it gives CASSFGREGRETQYF.

The genes are TRBV5-1 and TRBJ2-2; D is perhaps TRBD1 (5 bases). Germline assignment: CDR1 SGHRS and CDR2 YFSETQ. The CDR3 runs to 13 residues. Trimming removed 4 bases from V and 6 bases from J, with 10 bases in between. CDR3 in DNA: TGCGCCAGCAGCAGGACAACCGCCGGGGAGCTGTTTTTT. Protein: CASSRTTAGELFF.

The V call is TRBV25-1, the J call TRBJ2-6; unclear D gene. This CDR3 spans 17 amino acids. Trimming removed 6 bases at V and 1 base at J, with 16 bases between. Germline V lookup: CDR1 MGHDK, CDR2 SYGVNS. The CDR3 coding sequence is TGTGCCAGCAGCTCCCGAACAGAAGGGTCTGGGGCCAACGTCCTGACTTTC. Its protein is CASSSRTEGSGANVLTF.

V is TRBV5-5 and J is TRBJ2-7, with a weak D call TRBD2 (6 bases). This CDR3 has 15 amino acids. V lost 2 bases and J 0 bases, leaving 12 bases between the germline ends. Germline V gene sequence: CDR1 SGHKS, CDR2 YYEKEE (reference sequence). The CDR3 bases are TGTGCCAGCAGCTTTCGCGGCGGGGTCTCCTACGAGCAGTACTTC. Translated, it gives CASSFRGGVSYEQYF. The full variable domain, rest sourced from reference TRBV5-5 and TRBJ2-7, is DAGVTQSPTHLIKTRGQQVTLRCSPISGHKSVSWYQQVLGQGPQFIFQYYEKEERGRGNFPDRFSARQFPNYSSELNVNALLLGDSALYLCASSFRGGVSYEQYFGPGTRLTVT.

This chain links TRBV6-6 with TRBJ2-3; 7 bases are shared with TRBD2. The CDR3 runs 14 residues. V gave up 6 bases and J gave up 3 bases; unmatched junction bases: 6. Germline CDR1 is MNHNY and CDR2 is SVGAGI (reference sequence). CDR3 nucleotide sequence: TGTGCCAGCAGCCATGGGGGAGGGACAGATACGCAGTATTTT. Protein product: CASSHGGGTDTQYF.

This chain uses TRBV10-3 with TRBJ1-1; D might be TRBD1 (5 bases). The germline CDR1 and CDR2 sequences are ENHRY and SYGVKD. Trimming left V 9 bases short and J 9 bases short, with 14 bases between. CDR3 length: 11 residues. In nucleotides, the CDR3 is TGTGCCATAGCAAATTCGGACAAAGCTTTCTTT. This encodes CAIANSDKAFF.

This sequence joins TRBV11-2 and TRBJ2-7, with TRBD2 identical over 10 bases. Trimming removed 6 bases from V and 4 bases from J; junction bases left unmatched: 6. This CDR3 spans 14 amino acids. Germline assignment: CDR1 SGHAT and CDR2 FQNNGV. CDR3 sequence reads: CASRSGLALYEQYF. The CDR3 region has the DNA TGTGCCAGCAGATCGGGACTAGCGTTGTACGAGCAGTACTTC. Filled out from reference TRBV11-2 and TRBJ2-7, the complete variable domain reads EAGVAQSPRYKIIEKRQSVAFWCNPISGHATLYWYQQILGQGPKLLIQFQNNGVVDDSQLPKDRFSAERLKGVDSTLKIQPAKLEDSAVYLCASRSGLALYEQYFGPGTRLTVT.

The V and J genes are TRBV9 and TRBJ2-7; 8 positions agree with TRBD1. The length of the CDR3 is 14 residues. Germline assignment: CDR1 SGDLS and CDR2 YYNGEE. The trim removed 0 bases at V and 7 bases at J, leaving 6 bases unmatched. The CDR3 sequence: CASSVGQGAQEQYF. For the CDR3, the DNA is TGTGCCAGCAGCGTAGGGCAGGGGGCACAGGAGCAGTACTTC.

The V gene is TRBV9, the J gene TRBJ2-2; 8 nucleotides line up with TRBD2. Trimming removed 3 bases from V and 3 bases from J; junction bases left unmatched: 7. CDR3 length equals 16 residues. Germline CDR1 is SGDLS and CDR2 is YYNGEE. The CDR3 DNA reads as TGTGCCAGCAGCGCCTCCGGGACTAGTGACACCGGGGAGCTGTTTTTT. This gives the protein CASSASGTSDTGELFF.

The chain employs TRBV2 and TRBJ2-5; 8 bases fit TRBD2. The CDR3 totals 13 residues. Unmatched junction bases numbered 4, after V lost 7 bases and J lost 3 bases. Per the germline V gene, CDR1 is SNHLY and CDR2 is FYNNEI. DNA of the CDR3: TGTGCCAGCAAATTTAGCGGGAAAGAGACCCAGTACTTC. Residues: CASKFSGKETQYF.

The chain joins TRBV29-1 to TRBJ2-1; 13 nucleotides line up with TRBD2. V shed 4 bases and J 7 bases; nucleotides not matched to a gene: 4. This CDR3 spans 14 amino acids. Germline lookup yields CDR1 SQVTM and CDR2 ANQGSEA. The CDR3 DNA is TGCAGCGTTGGGACTAGCGGGGGCCGGAATGAGCAGTTCTTC. This codes for CSVGTSGGRNEQFF.

V is TRBV5-1 and J is TRBJ2-1; D gene uncertain. V dropped 2 bases and J dropped 0 bases, with 15 bases sitting between them. The CDR3 has 17 amino acids. Germline V gene sequence: CDR1 SGHRS, CDR2 YFSETQ. This chain's CDR3 is CASSFDLAGSSYNEQFF. The CDR3 nucleotides are TGCGCCAGCAGCTTTGACTTAGCAGGCAGCTCCTACAATGAGCAGTTCTTC.